This T cell receptor (beta chain) comes out of a study of neurological immune-mediated disorders (dated by TCRdb to the late 2010s). Looking at the study overall: Of the approximately 35 multiple sclerosis patients, about 30 had relapsing-remitting MS and 3 had secondary progressive MS. Peripheral blood TCR-beta repertoires from HTLV-I-associated myelopathy (HAM/TSP) patients, multiple sclerosis patients and healthy controls were compared by UMI-based sequencing. The cohort was made up of approximately 65 subjects, consisting of around 14 HAM/TSP patients, some 35 multiple sclerosis patients and about 20 healthy controls. The roughly 110 TCR-beta libraries covered PBMC samples along with longitudinal samples, technical triplicates, and paired sorted CD4+ and CD8+ T-cell subsets. Study-wide conclusions, independent of this receptor: In a phylogenetic analysis, the repertoires of 18 out of 34 MS patients fell into a single cluster of related CDR3 sequences, pointing to a possible signature at the repertoire level. Expanded clones from different subjects shared no identical CDR3 amino acid sequences, which suggests that TCR-beta repertoires were private in all groups. The MS cluster was not associated with any clinical or MRI features, and the authors stated that larger cohorts are needed. TCR clonal expansion was greatest in HAM/TSP patients and smallest in MS patients, who ranked below even healthy controls.

To synthesize cDNA, template-switch 5'RACE was performed with a primer carrying a 10-nucleotide random unique molecular identifier so that each TCR transcript was tagged. Every sequencing run yielded over 170 million TCR-beta sequences covering 15-18 subjects. The RNeasy kit was used for extraction of total RNA. The KAPA Real-time Library Amplification kit was used to amplify TCR-beta VDJ regions with primers for the TCR constant region and the 5'RACE anchor. A first PCR added sample indexes and Illumina adaptors, after which a second PCR increased the library yield. After Ampure bead purification, the roughly 650 bp TCR product was size-selected on a 2% E-gel SizeSelection system. Before pooling, libraries had their quality checked on a Bioanalyzer, their concentration measured with Qubit, and their quantity determined with the Kapa Library Quantification kit. An Illumina HiSeq 2500 was used to sequence the libraries paired-end at 2 x 150 bp. To increase sequence diversity, roughly 24-31% phiX was spiked into each library pool. Per the source publication's procedure: Quality-filtered reads were processed with the UMI-based MiGEC pipeline, and over 90% of raw TCR sequences were removed by the MiGEC pipeline during error correction. VDJ genes were aligned to IMGT germline references, and each clonotype was defined by a unique CDR3 amino acid sequence together with V-J genes. Clonal expansion, Shannon diversity and CDR3 relatedness were evaluated with VDJtools (CalcPairwiseDistances, ClusterSamples), while phylogenetic trees were built in CLCbio workbench. Clones with at least 8 unique UMIs were defined as expanded, with this threshold being based on coefficient-of-variation modelling across technical triplicates. TCRdb trimmed public reads at Q25 via fastp, called clones via MiXCR and kept in-frame beta chains. CDR3 protein duplicates are merged, each entry listing the most common genes and DNA. The V and J calls and clone size are TCRdb's, not the authors'. Counted in this sample were tens of thousands of distinct CDR3 sequences; over 3.5% of them appeared once. The top ten clones comprise about 6.7% of the sample.

Libraries from unsorted PBMCs were made from 2 million PBMCs kept in RNAlater at -80 degrees C until RNA extraction. The multiple sclerosis patients were enrolled in a US clinical protocol that used magnetic resonance imaging to evaluate disease progression. Peripheral blood was subjected to Ficoll-Hypaque density gradient centrifugation to isolate PBMCs, which were then cryopreserved in liquid nitrogen. About this clonotype itself: Its antigen is currently not known. A clone one base away is much larger, so this may be a read error.

Counted from cysteine to phenylalanine, this CDR3 has 12 amino acids. Only the CDR3 portion is preserved as DNA: 36 bases, with reading frame beginning at the first base. For CDR1 and CDR2, the germline V gene (reference sequence) lists DFQATT and SNEGSKA. The junction shows trimming of 0 bases on V and 7 bases on J, plus 10 bases between the germline ends. The sample was PBMCs. This chain joins TRBV20-1 to TRBJ2-7; the D gene lacks a confident call. This TCR was sampled from a man between 60 and 70 years old with multiple sclerosis. The DNA sequence follows: TGCAGTGCTAGAGAGGTTACGAGAGAGCAGTACTTC. This codes for CSAREVTREQYF.